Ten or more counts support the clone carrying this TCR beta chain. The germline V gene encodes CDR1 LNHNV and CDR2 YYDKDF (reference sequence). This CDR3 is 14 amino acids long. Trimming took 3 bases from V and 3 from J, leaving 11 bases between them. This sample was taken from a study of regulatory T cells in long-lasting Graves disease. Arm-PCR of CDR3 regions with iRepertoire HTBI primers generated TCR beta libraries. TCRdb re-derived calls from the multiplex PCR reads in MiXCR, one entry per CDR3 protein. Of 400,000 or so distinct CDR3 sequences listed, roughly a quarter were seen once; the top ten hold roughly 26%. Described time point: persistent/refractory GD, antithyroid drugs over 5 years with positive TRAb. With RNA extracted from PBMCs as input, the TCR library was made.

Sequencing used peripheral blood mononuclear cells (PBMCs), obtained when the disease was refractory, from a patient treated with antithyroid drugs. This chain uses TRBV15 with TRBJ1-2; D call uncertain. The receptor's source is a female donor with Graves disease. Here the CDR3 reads CATSSVPGDYGYTF. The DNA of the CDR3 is TGTGCCACCAGCAGCGTCCCCGGTGACTATGGCTACACCTTC.